These T cell receptor beta chains were read from a single sample in a study of cytomegalovirus exposure and HLA in healthy donors. Assay: immunoSEQ multiplex PCR; the TCRdb copy retains only in-frame clones and omits some. Of 130,000 to 150,000 clones in the sample, roughly 68% were seen once. The sequencing input was PBMCs. Receptor source: a man aged 55 to 70 in good health and CMV-seronegative. Each CDR3 is given without its conserved first and last residue. Fields, in order: V gene, CDR3 length, J gene, CDR3 protein.

TRBV5-1,15,TRBJ1-4,ASSLGQGAMTNEKLF
TRBV6-1,11,TRBJ2-7,ASSEATVYEQY
TRBV9,14,TRBJ2-1,ASSVGIRPRDNEQF
TRBV4-2,13,TRBJ2-1,ASSLAVAGGYEQF
TRBV28,13,TRBJ1-6,ASSLGEVYNSPLH
TRBV20-1,9,TRBJ2-3,SARAGNTQY
TRBV14,14,TRBJ2-3,ASSILLGESTDTQY
TRBV29-1,11,TRBJ2-7,SVGQGNSYEQY
TRBV5-1,11,TRBJ2-5,ASSLTSQETQY
TRBV19,14,TRBJ2-2,ATDTGTSGNTGELF
TRBV7-9,11,TRBJ1-2,ASSFPDRGGYT
TRBV6-4,13,TRBJ1-5,ASSVNAGLSQPQH
TRBV7-2,13,TRBJ2-3,ASSLRGGRVDTQY
TRBV5-1,14,TRBJ2-1,ASSFPSGASYNEQF
TRBV15,15,TRBJ1-4,ATSRDLTAPGNEKLF
TRBV7-3,13,TRBJ2-7,ASSLKLSGSHEQY
TRBV7-3,18,TRBJ2-1,ASSLRVSGQGLWGYNEQF
TRBV15,9,TRBJ2-3,ATSMDSGWY
TRBV29-1,9,TRBJ2-5,SVEVPGHQY
TRBV30,9,TRBJ2-7,AWSLDRGQY
TRBV7-2,12,TRBJ2-3,ASSLGLGTDTQY
TRBV5-1,14,TRBJ2-3,ASSLGPAGSADTQY
TRBV7-6,16,TRBJ2-3,ASSLAFNRAGGTDTQY
TRBV11-3,15,TRBJ1-2,ASSYTRDSIGFMRYT
TRBV5-5,12,TRBJ1-4,ASSLGTYNEKLF
TRBV7-8,10,TRBJ1-1,ASSPGRVEAF
TRBV6-5,12,TRBJ1-1,ASSRDRGTTEAF
TRBV6-1,10,TRBJ1-2,VSSGGNYGYT
TRBV19,13,TRBJ2-4,ASSTMGTPEVIQY
TRBV30,13,TRBJ1-6,AWEGDLGGDSPLH
TRBV4-2,13,TRBJ1-1,ASSQDREGAVVAF
TRBV7-2,12,TRBJ2-7,ASSLGGGSSEQY
TRBV5-6,14,TRBJ2-1,ASSIRTSGRANEQF
TRBV5-4,12,TRBJ1-4,ASSLDRANEKLF
TRBV5-6,13,TRBJ1-1,ASSLFRDFMAEAF
TRBV7-9,9,TRBJ1-1,ASSPGVEAF
TRBV6-1,12,TRBJ1-5,ASSEALEGQPQH
TRBV7-8,13,TRBJ1-2,ASSLGAGFGYGYT
TRBV7-9,11,TRBJ2-7,ASGGHTSYEQY
TRBV30,10,TRBJ2-3,AWGGSEDTQY
TRBV19,9,TRBJ1-1,ASSRDTEAF
TRBV19,9,TRBJ2-7,ASANRYEQY
TRBV7-3,13,TRBJ2-1,ASSPGGRAYNEQF
TRBV19,14,TRBJ2-1,ASSQQQGAGYNEQF
TRBV5-1,12,TRBJ1-2,ASSVSTGGDGYT
TRBV30,14,TRBJ1-2,AWSAAHQGANYGYT
TRBV27,11,TRBJ2-1,ASSFSGGNEQF
TRBV27,14,TRBJ2-3,ASSPVAGGSTDTQY
TRBV7-2,13,TRBJ2-5,ASSSGQGREETQY
TRBV27,13,TRBJ1-5,ASRGGTLGNQPQH